What follows are 20 T cell receptor beta chains derived from one specimen sequenced in a study of metastatic and nonmetastatic thyroid tumors. Patients had received no treatment of any kind before thyroid surgery. Via MiXCR, TCRdb re-called the PCR reads. The data show fewer than 25,000 clones, around 15% seen once. The sample taken for sequencing was blood. The receptors come from a female donor with papillary thyroid cancer or a benign thyroid nodule (not recorded which). Some clones in this sample may be carry-over from other donors' samples.

The sample holds many counts of this clone. V and J are TRBV12-5 and TRBJ1-2; D possibly corresponds to TRBD1 (5 bases). V was pared by 3 bases and J by 2 bases, with 10 bases between. CDR1 and CDR2 from the germline V gene are LGHNT and FRNRAP. This CDR3 spans 14 amino acids. CDR3 protein: CASGFREGNYGYTF. The CDR3 region has the DNA TGTGCTAGTGGTTTCAGGGAGGGGAACTATGGCTACACCTTC. The full variable domain, rest sourced from reference TRBV12-5 and TRBJ1-2, is DARVTQTPRHKVTEMGQEVTMRCQPILGHNTVFWYRQTMMQGLELLAYFRNRAPLDDSGMPKDRFSAEMPDATLATLKIQPSEPRDSAVYFCASGFREGNYGYTFGSGTRLTVV.

This clone was recorded at least ten times. The chain is built from TRBV3-1 and TRBJ2-1, with TRBD2 matching over 8 bases. V lost 5 bases to trimming and J lost 6 bases; unmatched junction nucleotides: 12. CDR1 and CDR2 (germline): LGHDT, YNNKEL (reference sequence). The CDR3 loop spans 16 amino acids. This CDR3 is CASSFLTGTRANEQFF. Written as DNA, the CDR3 is TGTGCCAGCAGCTTCCTAACTGGGACTAGGGCCAATGAGCAGTTCTTC.

This clone has a count of ten or more. The V call is TRBV6-5, the J call TRBJ2-7; 9 bases map to TRBD2. This CDR3 is built from 14 residues. CDR1 and CDR2 from the germline V gene are MNHEY and SVGAGI. J gave up 7 bases and V 2 bases, and 6 bases lay outside the gene matches. DNA of the CDR3: TGTGCCAGCAGTTACCTGGGACTAGCTGGGGAGCAGTACTTC. Amino acids: CASSYLGLAGEQYF.

This clone occurred a few times. V is TRBV28 and J is TRBJ2-7, with D possibly TRBD2 on 6 matching bases. This CDR3 is built from 13 residues. The germline V gene has CDR1 MDHEN and CDR2 SYDVKM. Trimming took 6 bases from V and 2 from J, leaving 11 bases between them. The CDR3 DNA is TGTGCCAGCAGGCGGGGCGGGGCCTACGAGCAGTACTTC. As protein: CASRRGGAYEQYF.

The chain employs TRBV3-1 and TRBJ1-3; TRBD1 might be the D (6 bases). The V gene's germline CDR1 is LGHDT and CDR2 YNNKEL (reference sequence). This CDR3 is built from 14 residues. V shed 2 bases and J shed 3 bases, with 8 bases lying between them. The CDR3 is CASSQTGLGNTIYF. The CDR3 DNA sequence: TGTGCCAGCAGCCAAACAGGGCTTGGAAACACCATATATTTT.

The sample holds many counts of this clone. The rearrangement links TRBV20-1 to TRBJ2-1; D gene unclear. Trimming stripped 3 bases from V and 3 bases from J, with 12 bases between. The CDR3 is 14 amino acids. From germline, CDR1 is DFQATT and CDR2 SNEGSKA (reference sequence). CDR3 protein: CSASGLSVYNEQFF. The CDR3 DNA reads TGCAGTGCTAGCGGGCTATCAGTCTACAATGAGCAGTTCTTC.

This clone was detected only a few times. Since no conserved phenylalanine or tryptophan closes the CDR3, a read error is the likely cause. V and J are TRBV11-2 and TRBJ1-6; D may be TRBD1 (6 bases). V was cut by 5 bases and J by 6 bases, with 17 bases left in between. There are 16 residues in the CDR3. Germline V gene lookup returns CDR1 SGHAT and CDR2 FQNNGV. In DNA form, the CDR3 reads TGTGCCAGCAGCCCCCTGGCACAGGGAGGTAATTCACCCCTCCACATT. Encoded protein: CASSPLAQGGNSPLHI.

This clone was observed at least ten times. J is TRBJ2-5 and V is TRBV5-1, with D possibly TRBD1 on 6 matching bases. The V and J ends lost 4 bases and 1 base respectively, with 14 bases between them. Germline lookup yields CDR1 SGHRS and CDR2 YFSETQ. CDR3 length: 15 amino acids. CDR3 protein: CASSPSGAGQETQYF. The DNA of the CDR3 is TGCGCCAGCAGCCCCTCAGGGGCGGGCCAAGAGACCCAGTACTTC. Combining the CDR3 with reference TRBV5-1 and TRBJ2-5 gives the whole variable domain KAGVTQTPRYLIKTRGQQVTLSCSPISGHRSVSWYQQTPGQGLQFLFEYFSETQRNKGNFPGRFSGRQFSNSRSEMNVSTLELGDSALYLCASSPSGAGQETQYFGPGTRLLVL.

This clone was recorded at least ten times. The chain couples TRBV11-2 to TRBJ2-5; 7 positions match TRBD2. J gave up 1 base and V 4 bases, and 9 bases lay outside the gene matches. Germline V gene sequence: CDR1 SGHAT, CDR2 FQNNGV. There are 16 residues in the CDR3. For the CDR3, the DNA is TGTGCCAGCAGCTCCCCTGTACTAGCGACCCAAGAGACCCAGTACTTC. Its protein product is CASSSPVLATQETQYF. Combining the CDR3 with reference TRBV11-2 and TRBJ2-5 gives the whole variable domain EAGVAQSPRYKIIEKRQSVAFWCNPISGHATLYWYQQILGQGPKLLIQFQNNGVVDDSQLPKDRFSAERLKGVDSTLKIQPAKLEDSAVYLCASSSPVLATQETQYFGPGTRLLVL.

This clone appeared many times. V and J are TRBV11-2 and TRBJ2-7, with D possibly being TRBD1 (5 bases). This CDR3 is 12 amino acids long. Germline values: CDR1 SGHAT, CDR2 FQNNGV. Trimming took off 5 bases at V and 4 bases at J, with 9 bases between the two ends. The CDR3 DNA is TGTGCCAGCAGCCTAGGGGTTTACGAGCAGTACTTC. Protein product: CASSLGVYEQYF.

The chain combines TRBV30 with TRBJ2-7; 8 bases map to TRBD1. In germline, CDR1 is GTSNPN, CDR2 SVGIG (reference sequence). V shed 1 base and J 3 bases; nucleotides not matched to a gene: 11. The CDR3 loop spans 16 amino acids. The chain's CDR3 is CAWSGARGRLSYEQYF. The CDR3 DNA follows: TGTGCCTGGAGTGGGGCCAGGGGGCGATTGAGCTACGAGCAGTACTTC.

This clone appeared many times. The chain is built from TRBV30 and TRBJ2-3; 8 bases are a match to TRBD2. The germline CDR1 and CDR2 sequences are GTSNPN and SVGIG (reference sequence). Losses at the gene ends were 0 bases for V and 0 bases for J; bases not matched to a gene: 5. This CDR3 is 16 amino acids long. The CDR3 nucleotides read TGTGCCTGGAGTGTAGGGGCGGGGGGTAGCACAGATACGCAGTATTTT. Protein: CAWSVGAGGSTDTQYF.

Ten or more counts support this clone. The chain uses TRBV28 and TRBJ2-3; TRBD1 matches at 9 bases. The V segment lost 7 bases and the J segment 3 bases; nucleotides outside the gene matches: 8. The CDR3 contains 15 residues. Per the germline V gene, CDR1 is MDHEN and CDR2 is SYDVKM. CDR3 protein: CASNQRQGGTDTQYF. For the CDR3, the DNA is TGTGCCAGCAACCAACGACAGGGGGGGACAGATACGCAGTATTTT.

This clone was observed many times. The chain links TRBV12-3 or TRBV12-4 to TRBJ2-7; D call uncertain. V was cut by 3 bases and J by 5 bases, with 14 bases left in between. The CDR3 covers 14 residues. CDR3 loop: CASSFSASWNEQYF. CDR3 nucleotides: TGTGCCAGCAGTTTCAGTGCAAGCTGGAACGAGCAGTACTTC.

This clone was seen many times. The rearrangement joins TRBV10-3 to TRBJ2-7; weak D call: TRBD1 (6 bases). CDR3 length: 13 residues. V gave up 8 bases and J gave up 2 bases, with 13 bases separating them. CDR1 and CDR2 (germline): ENHRY, SYGVKD. CDR3 nucleotide sequence: TGTGCCATCCAACAGGGTTGGACCTACGAGCAGTACTTC. Protein sequence: CAIQQGWTYEQYF.

This clone was counted at least ten times. This rearrangement joins TRBV7-2 to TRBJ2-1; TRBD1 matches at 9 bases. This CDR3 is built from 16 residues. V dropped 0 bases and J dropped 9; count of bases not matched to a gene: 9. CDR1 is SGHTA, CDR2 FQGNSA, per germline. CDR3 amino acids: CASSLAGQGSAGEQFF. The CDR3 nucleotides are TGTGCCAGCAGCTTAGCGGGACAGGGCTCTGCTGGTGAGCAGTTCTTC.

This clone occurred many times. This rearrangement joins TRBV11-2 to TRBJ2-3; weak D call: TRBD1 (6 bases). Germline V lookup: CDR1 SGHAT, CDR2 FQNNGV. This CDR3 spans 14 amino acids. V was cut by 8 bases and J by 2 bases, with 14 bases left in between. CDR3 sequence (DNA): TGTGCCAGCCGCCCGGGACAATACACAGATACGCAGTATTTT. It is translated as CASRPGQYTDTQYF.

In this sample, this clone turned up many times. This rearrangement joins TRBV11-1 to TRBJ2-1; the D gene is possibly TRBD2 (6 bases). The CDR3 consists of 18 residues. V lost 5 bases and J 0 bases, leaving 20 bases between the germline ends. Per germline, CDR1 SGHAT and CDR2 FQDESV (reference sequence). The CDR3 coding sequence is TGTGCCAGCAGCCCAATTCGGGGAGGCAGCAGCTCCTACAATGAGCAGTTCTTC. Amino acids: CASSPIRGGSSSYNEQFF. The entire variable domain, with the rest obtained from reference TRBV11-1 and TRBJ2-1, is as follows: EAEVAQSPRYKITEKSQAVAFWCDPISGHATLYWYRQILGQGPELLVQFQDESVVDDSQLPKDRFSAERLKGVDSTLKIQPAELGDSAMYLCASSPIRGGSSSYNEQFFGPGTRLTVL.

This clone was counted at least ten times. The chain uses TRBV2 and TRBJ2-2; D gene unclear. V dropped 6 bases and J dropped 6 bases, with 11 bases sitting between them. The CDR3 has 13 amino acids. Germline V CDR1 and CDR2: SNHLY, FYNNEI. This CDR3 is CASSQTGAGELFF. CDR3 in DNA: TGTGCCAGCAGCCAGACCGGCGCCGGGGAGCTGTTTTTT.

The chain is built from TRBV20-1 and TRBJ2-7; D not certain. This CDR3 comprises 13 residues. Trimming stripped 6 bases from V and 3 bases from J, with 15 bases between. The germline gives CDR1 DFQATT, CDR2 SNEGSKA (reference sequence). The CDR3 DNA reads TGCAGTGCAAAGAGCGAGACCGACTACGAGCAGTACTTC. This codes for CSAKSETDYEQYF.